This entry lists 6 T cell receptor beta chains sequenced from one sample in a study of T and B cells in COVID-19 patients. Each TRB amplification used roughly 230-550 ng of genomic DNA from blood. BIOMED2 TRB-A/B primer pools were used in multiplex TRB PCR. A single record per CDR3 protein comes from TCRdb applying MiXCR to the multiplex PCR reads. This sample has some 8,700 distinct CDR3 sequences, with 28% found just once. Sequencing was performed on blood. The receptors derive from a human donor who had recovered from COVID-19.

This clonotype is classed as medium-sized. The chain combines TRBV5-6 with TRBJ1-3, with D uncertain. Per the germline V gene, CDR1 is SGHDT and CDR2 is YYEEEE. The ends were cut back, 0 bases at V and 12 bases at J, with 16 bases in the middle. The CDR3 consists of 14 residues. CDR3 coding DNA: TGTGCCAGCAGCTTGGCCCGGACCAGAGAGGGCATATATTTT. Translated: CASSLARTREGIYF.

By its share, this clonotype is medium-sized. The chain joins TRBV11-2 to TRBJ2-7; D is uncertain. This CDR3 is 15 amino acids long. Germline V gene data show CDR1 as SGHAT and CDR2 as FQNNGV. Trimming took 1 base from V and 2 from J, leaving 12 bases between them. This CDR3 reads CASSLGVGLPYEQYF. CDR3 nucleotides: TGTGCCAGCAGCTTAGGGGTAGGGCTACCCTACGAGCAGTACTTC.

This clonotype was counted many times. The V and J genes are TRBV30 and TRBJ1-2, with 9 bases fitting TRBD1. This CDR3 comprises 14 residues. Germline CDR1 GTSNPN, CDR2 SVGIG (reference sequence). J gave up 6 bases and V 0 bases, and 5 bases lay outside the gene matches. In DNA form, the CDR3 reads TGTGCCTGGAGTGTACAGGGGGCAATTGATGGCTACACCTTC. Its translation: CAWSVQGAIDGYTF.

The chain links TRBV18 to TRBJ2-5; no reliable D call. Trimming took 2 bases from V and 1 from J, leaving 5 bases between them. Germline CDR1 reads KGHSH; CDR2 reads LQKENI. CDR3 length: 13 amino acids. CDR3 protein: CASSPTLQETQYF. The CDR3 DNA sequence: TGTGCCAGCTCACCAACTCTCCAAGAGACCCAGTACTTC.

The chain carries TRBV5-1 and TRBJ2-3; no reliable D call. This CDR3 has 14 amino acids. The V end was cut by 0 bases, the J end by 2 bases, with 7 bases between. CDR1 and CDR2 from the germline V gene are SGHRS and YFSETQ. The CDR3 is CASSLEPSTDTQYF. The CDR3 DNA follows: TGCGCCAGCAGCTTGGAGCCATCCACAGATACGCAGTATTTT.

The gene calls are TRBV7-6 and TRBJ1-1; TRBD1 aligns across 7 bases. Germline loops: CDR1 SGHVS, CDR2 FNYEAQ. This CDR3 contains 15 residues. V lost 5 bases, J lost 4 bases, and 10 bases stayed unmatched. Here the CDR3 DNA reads TGTGCCAGCAGCCCGACAGGGAAGGCGAGCACTGAAGCTTTCTTT. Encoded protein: CASSPTGKASTEAFF.